This TCR beta chain appears in the sequencing data of a study of identical twins. General observations from the study: Within cord blood, abundant beta clonotypes carried fewer insertions, but memory repertoires showed no such trend.

This clonotype has only a few counts. Its matching antigen is unknown. Germline assignment: CDR1 SEHNR and CDR2 FQNEAQ (reference sequence). The CDR3 totals 14 residues. The V end lost 5 bases, the J end lost 1 base, and 11 bases lay between the germline ends. TCRdb reprocessed the 5' RACE reads via MiXCR and lists one record per CDR3 protein. The data show about 690,000 distinct CDR3 sequences, with 21% seen just once and approximately 4.3% held by the top ten. These data also featured in a second study, about T cells expressing NK-cell markers.

J is TRBJ1-1 and V is TRBV7-9; D is unclear. The material sequenced was PBMCs. This sequence originates from a woman between 18 and 30 years old in good health. The CDR3 loop is CASSPRAENTEAFF. The CDR3 DNA follows: TGTGCCAGCAGCCCTCGGGCCGAGAACACTGAAGCTTTCTTT.